A selection of T cell receptor beta chains follows, all from one sample in a study of blood T cell repertoires in COVID-19. Assay used: immunoSEQ multiplex PCR; TCRdb lists only in-frame clones, some missing. The sample has over 110,000 clones, roughly 80% seen once; the top ten hold 4.5% to 5.5%. Sequenced material: PBMCs or T cells enriched from blood (not recorded which). The receptors stem from a man aged 40-55 years with acute COVID-19. CDR3s include the opening cysteine and the closing phenylalanine or tryptophan. The D gene is left open where the match is weak. Clone sizes are given selectively: once, few, many, or a class where the clone is expanded.

j_call clone_size v_call d_call cdr3_nt cdr3_aa
TRBJ2-7 few TRBV5-1 TRBD2 TGCGCCAGCAGCTGGGGGACTAGCGGGAGGGCCTTCGACTACGAGCAGTACTTC CASSWGTSGRAFDYEQYF
TRBJ2-5 - TRBV9 TRBD2 TGTGCCAGCAGCGTAGGACTAGCGGGAGGGTCGGTCGTAGAGACCCAGTACTTC CASSVGLAGGSVVETQYF
TRBJ2-5 - TRBV12-3/TRBV12-4 - TGTGCCAGCGGCGTCGGGGAGACCCAGTACTTC CASGVGETQYF
TRBJ1-1 few TRBV5-1 - TGCGCCAGCAGCTTGGTTGGAGACCGGAACACTGAAGCTTTCTTT CASSLVGDRNTEAFF
TRBJ1-2 - TRBV27 - TGTGCCAGCAGTTTCGGACAGACTTCTAACTATGGCTACACCTTC CASSFGQTSNYGYTF
TRBJ2-3 - TRBV5-1 - TGCGCCAGCAGCTTGGGGGGTGGAGGCGATACGCAGTATTTT CASSLGGGGDTQYF
TRBJ2-5 - TRBV24-1 - TGTGCCACCAATCGGGGGGCGGGTGAGACCCAGTACTTC CATNRGAGETQYF
TRBJ2-5 few TRBV5-1 TRBD1 TGCGCCAGCCAACAGGGGAGCCAAGAGACCCAGTACTTC CASQQGSQETQYF
TRBJ1-1 - TRBV4-1 TRBD1 TGCGCCAGCAGCCAAGAGGCAGGGGGCGAGTCCACTGAAGCTTTCTTT CASSQEAGGESTEAFF
TRBJ1-3 - TRBV6-5 - TGTGCCAGCAGTTACGATGGGGCCTCTGGAAACACCATATATTTT CASSYDGASGNTIYF
TRBJ2-2 - TRBV28 TRBD2 TGTGCCAGCAGTTCCGGGACTAGCGGGAGGGGCACCGGGGAGCTGTTTTTT CASSSGTSGRGTGELFF
TRBJ1-6 many TRBV19 TRBD1 TGTGCCAGTAGCCTACAAGACAGGGTTAATTCACCCCTCCACTTT CASSLQDRVNSPLHF
TRBJ1-5 - TRBV5-1 - TGCGCCAGCAGCTTGTGGCCAGACAATCAGCCCCAGCATTTT CASSLWPDNQPQHF
TRBJ1-1 - TRBV11-3 TRBD1 TGTGCCAGCAGCTCGTCGGGGACAGAGACTGAAGCTTTCTTT CASSSSGTETEAFF
TRBJ2-2 few TRBV10-3 TRBD2 TGTGCCATCAGGGGGACTAGCGATGGCGGGGAGCTGTTTTTT CAIRGTSDGGELFF
TRBJ2-7 - TRBV7-2 - TGTGCCAGCAGCTCCAGGGTTGTCTCCTACGAGCAGTACTTC CASSSRVVSYEQYF
TRBJ1-1 - TRBV5-1 - TGCGCCAGCAGCCGAGACGGGACGTCGCTTGGGGGCTTCTTT CASSRDGTSLGGFF
TRBJ2-3 - TRBV9 TRBD2 TGTGCCAGCAGCGTTAGACTAGCGGGTAGTAGGGATACGCAGTATTTT CASSVRLAGSRDTQYF
TRBJ1-1 - TRBV5-5 - TGTGCCAGCAGCTTGGGAGCGGGGCAGATGAACACTGAAGCTTTCTTT CASSLGAGQMNTEAFF
TRBJ2-7 few TRBV12-3/TRBV12-4 TRBD1 TGTGCCAGCACGGACAGGGGGAAGTACGAGCAGTACTTC CASTDRGKYEQYF
TRBJ2-7 - TRBV15 TRBD2 TGTGCCACCAGCAGAGCCCCAAATACGACTAGCGGGAACTCCTACGAGCAGTACTTC CATSRAPNTTSGNSYEQYF
TRBJ2-7 - TRBV7-2 TRBD2 TGTGCCAGCAGCCGCCCTAGCGGGAGAAACGAGCAGTACTTC CASSRPSGRNEQYF
TRBJ1-5 once TRBV10-3 - TGTGCCATCAGTGAGTCCGGGGATTATAGCAATCAGCCCCAGCATTTT CAISESGDYSNQPQHF
TRBJ2-5 - TRBV12-3/TRBV12-4 TRBD2 TGTGCCAGCAGTCACCGGGGGGAAGAGACCCAGTACTTC CASSHRGEETQYF
TRBJ2-1 - TRBV28 TRBD2 TGTGCCAGCAGCGGCGGGAGGGCCTCCTACAATGAGCAGTTCTTC CASSGGRASYNEQFF
TRBJ1-5 - TRBV28 - TGTGCCAGCAGTTTACGACGGAGCCTTAATCAGCCCCAGCATTTT CASSLRRSLNQPQHF
TRBJ2-2 - TRBV11-2 TRBD2 TGTGCCAGCAGCCCACAACCCCGGGACTACCCAACCGGGGAGCTGTTTTTT CASSPQPRDYPTGELFF
TRBJ2-1 - TRBV29-1 TRBD1 TGCAGCTCCCGAGGGGGGACAGGGCCCTACAATGAGCAGTTCTTC CSSRGGTGPYNEQFF
TRBJ2-3 - TRBV6-2/TRBV6-3 - TGTGCCAGCAGTTACGGGGCGCCGGGCGCACTTTATACGCAGTATTTT CASSYGAPGALYTQYF
TRBJ2-7 - TRBV2 TRBD2 TGTGCCAGCAGTGCGATTCTGGGAAGGCCGGGGGGGGTTACCTACGAGCAGTACTTC CASSAILGRPGGVTYEQYF
TRBJ1-1 - TRBV7-8 - TGTGCCAGCAGCCGCGCGTTTCAGGGGAACACTGAAGCTTTCTTT CASSRAFQGNTEAFF
TRBJ2-1 - TRBV19 - TGTGCCAGTAGTATAGGAAGGGGCAATGAGCAGTTCTTC CASSIGRGNEQFF
TRBJ2-7 - TRBV10-1 - TGCGCCAGCAGTGAGTCCGGGCAGGGCGAGCAGTACTTC CASSESGQGEQYF
TRBJ2-1 - TRBV10-1 TRBD2 TGCGCCAGCAGTGATGAGGGGGTAGCGGGAGGCCCCTACAATGAGCAGTTCTTC CASSDEGVAGGPYNEQFF
TRBJ2-1 few TRBV28 - TGTGCCAGCAGTGACAGTACAGGAGAGCAGTTCTTC CASSDSTGEQFF
TRBJ2-5 - TRBV24-1 TRBD2 TGTGCCACCAGTGATGCCCTGCGGACTAGCGGGAGGGCGGAGACCCAGTACTTC CATSDALRTSGRAETQYF
TRBJ2-7 - TRBV5-1 - TGCGCCAGCAGCTTGGGGGGGGACCTTGACTACGAGCAGTACTTC CASSLGGDLDYEQYF
TRBJ2-5 - TRBV15 - TGTGCCACCAGCAAACGGTCCCGGGCAGGGGAAGAGACCCAGTACTTC CATSKRSRAGEETQYF
TRBJ2-7 - TRBV5-6 TRBD2 TGTGCCAGCTTATTTAGCGGGAGTGATCGGGGAGGTGAGCAGTACTTC CASLFSGSDRGGEQYF
TRBJ1-4 - TRBV24-1 - TGTGCCACCAGTGCCGGGGTAGCAACTAATGAAAAACTGTTTTTT CATSAGVATNEKLFF
TRBJ2-2 - TRBV27 TRBD1 TGTGCCAGCAGTCCCGGGGGACAGGGGGCGAGGGCGAACACCGGGGAGCTGTTTTTT CASSPGGQGARANTGELFF
TRBJ1-1 - TRBV5-1 - TGCGCCAGCAGCGCGGACACGAACACTGAAGCTTTCTTT CASSADTNTEAFF
TRBJ1-5 - TRBV28 TRBD1 TGTGCCAGCAGTGGGACAGGGACAATCAATCAGCCCCAGCATTTT CASSGTGTINQPQHF
TRBJ1-5 - TRBV5-5 TRBD1 TGTGCCAGCAGCCCCTCCCGGGACAGGGAGAATCAGCCCCAGCATTTT CASSPSRDRENQPQHF
TRBJ1-2 - TRBV5-5 TRBD1 TGTGCCAGCAGCTTGGGGCAGGGGGCTAGCTATGGCTACACCTTC CASSLGQGASYGYTF
TRBJ1-5 - TRBV7-2 - TGTGCCAGCAGCTCCCGGGGGGATCAGCCCCAGCATTTT CASSSRGDQPQHF
TRBJ1-4 - TRBV27 TRBD1 TGTGCCAGCAGTGGACAGGGGAGCGCAACTAATGAAAAACTGTTTTTT CASSGQGSATNEKLFF
TRBJ1-2 few TRBV12-3/TRBV12-4 TRBD1 TGTGCCAGCAGTGGGGGACAGAACTATGGCTACACCTTC CASSGGQNYGYTF
TRBJ2-7 - TRBV5-4 - TGTGCCAGCAGCTTGGGGCGCAGGACAGCCCTCTACGAGCAGTACTTC CASSLGRRTALYEQYF
TRBJ2-5 - TRBV7-2 TRBD1 TGTGCCAGCAGCTTAGGGACAGGGTCCCGGGAGACCCAGTACTTC CASSLGTGSRETQYF
TRBJ2-7 - TRBV12-3/TRBV12-4 - TGTGCCAGCAGTTTGACTAGAGATGGCGAGCAGTACTTC CASSLTRDGEQYF
TRBJ2-2 - TRBV24-1 TRBD2 TGTGCCACCAGTGAAACACTAGCGGGGGACCACACCGGGGAGCTGTTTTTT CATSETLAGDHTGELFF
TRBJ1-6 - TRBV27 TRBD1 TGTGCCAGCAGTCCCTGGACAGGGGCCGATAATTCACCCCTCCACTTT CASSPWTGADNSPLHF
TRBJ2-1 - TRBV11-2 TRBD1 TGTGCCAGCAGCCCTCTAAGGGGGCGTCATGAGCAGTTCTTC CASSPLRGRHEQFF
TRBJ2-1 - TRBV10-3 - TGTGCCATCAGTGAGTTAGAGGGGGGGCCCTACAATGAGCAGTTCTTC CAISELEGGPYNEQFF
TRBJ2-1 - TRBV28 - TGTGCCAGCAGTCCGCGGGGACAGAGGTCTAACAATGAGCAGTTCTTC CASSPRGQRSNNEQFF
TRBJ1-3 few TRBV30 - TGTGCCTGGAAGAGGGACAACTCTGGAAACACCATATATTTT CAWKRDNSGNTIYF
TRBJ1-5 - TRBV19 - TGTGCCAGTAGTATAGATAGGGGGTATCAGCCCCAGCATTTT CASSIDRGYQPQHF
TRBJ1-1 - TRBV19 TRBD1 TGTGCCAGTAGTACCGGGGACAGGGGGCAACCGAACACTGAAGCTTTCTTT CASSTGDRGQPNTEAFF